Sequencing of this T cell receptor beta chain was carried out in a study of CD8+ T cells in alopecia areata. The CDR3 covers 12 residues. The V gene end was trimmed by 3 bases and the J gene end by 7 bases; junction bases not matched to a gene: 3. The germline V gene has CDR1 SGHRS and CDR2 YFSETQ. After isolation, RNA underwent reverse transcription to generate cDNA as the sequencing template. Profiling relied on immunoSEQ multiplex PCR, and the TCRdb table lists in-frame clones only, not all of them. The sample includes fewer than 250,000 clones, roughly three fifths seen only once; the top ten take around 0.7%. This sample's treatment: oral pan-JAK inhibitor, 5-10 mg twice daily.

The sequence derives from a human donor with alopecia areata. The sequences come from CD4+ T cells sorted from blood, collected at week 4, from a patient treated with tofacitinib. This chain uses TRBV5-1 with TRBJ2-5, with 7 bases fitting TRBD1. CDR3 sequence (DNA): TGCGCCAGCAGCTGGACAGGACCGACCCAGTACTTC. Translating gives CASSWTGPTQYF.